This TCR beta chain emerged from a study of blood T cells in healthy people across ages. For the second PCR, which ran for 7 to 11 cycles, a sample-barcoded 5' primer and a J-beta primer mix were used. TCRdb analysed the 5' RACE reads with MiXCR anew, one entry per CDR3 protein. The table shows about 1.5 million distinct CDR3 sequences, with approximately 39% occurring only once. Germline CDR1 reads LNHNV; CDR2 reads YYDKDF (reference sequence). After removal of 5 bases from V and 5 bases from J, the junction contained 5 bases not matched to a gene. The length of the CDR3 is 14 residues. The clonotype originates from a woman under 30 in good health. The J gene is TRBJ1-2, the V gene TRBV15; 10 positions match TRBD1. Sequences were obtained from blood. The CDR3 loop is CATSPGTGAYGYTF. CDR3 nucleotides: TGTGCCACCAGCCCCGGGACAGGGGCATATGGCTACACCTTC. Supplemented by reference TRBV15 and TRBJ1-2, the full variable domain reads DAMVIQNPRYQVTQFGKPVTLSCSQTLNHNVMYWYQQKSSQAPKLLFHYYDKDFNNEADTPDNFQSRRPNTSFCFLDIRSPGLGDTAMYLCATSPGTGAYGYTFGSGTRLTVV.